These 26 T cell receptor beta chains were sequenced from one sample in a study of T cell repertoires in cytomegalovirus infection. TCRdb reprocessed the reads with MiXCR, giving one entry per CDR3 protein. Of about 360,000 distinct CDR3 sequences listed, around 18% are singletons. Sequencing was done on a sample of PBMCs. The receptors were gathered from a human donor in good health (CMV status not recorded). Some clones in this sample may be carry-over from other donors' samples.

This clonotype was seen only a few times. J is TRBJ2-1 and V is TRBV11-2, with TRBD1 as a possible D gene (6 bases). The CDR3 totals 17 residues. V lost 3 bases, J lost 5 bases, and 20 bases lay in between. CDR1 is SGHAT and CDR2 is FQNNGV in the germline V gene. In DNA form, the CDR3 reads TGTGCCAGCAGCTTTCCACCCTTTTACAGGGTTAACAATGAGCAGTTCTTC. Amino acids: CASSFPPFYRVNNEQFF.

This clonotype has only a few counts. The chain employs TRBV28 and TRBJ1-1, with D possibly being TRBD1 (5 bases). V lost 5 bases to trimming and J lost 6 bases, with 16 bases between them. Germline CDR1 reads MDHEN; CDR2 reads SYDVKM. CDR3 size: 14 residues. CDR3 bases: TGTGCCAGCAGTGGGACGGGCAGTTGGGCTGAAGCTTTCTTT. It yields the protein CASSGTGSWAEAFF.

This clonotype came up many times. The CDR3 nucleotides read TGTGCCAGTAGCCTAGACAGGGACAAAAATCAGCCCCAGCATTTT. It translates to CASSLDRDKNQPQHF. This rearrangement joins TRBV19 to TRBJ1-5; 7 bases line up with TRBD1. The length of the CDR3 is 15 residues. The germline V gene encodes CDR1 LNHDA and CDR2 SQIVND (reference sequence). V was clipped by 6 bases and J by 4 bases; unmatched bases: 9. The entire variable domain, with the rest obtained from reference TRBV19 and TRBJ1-5, is as follows: DGGITQSPKYLFRKEGQNVTLSCEQNLNHDAMYWYRQDPGQGLRLIYYSQIVNDFQKGDIAEGYSVSREKKESFPLTVTSAQKNPTAFYLCASSLDRDKNQPQHFGDGTRLSIL.

The chain recombines TRBV20-1 with TRBJ2-7; the D gene is possibly TRBD1 (6 bases). From germline, CDR1 is DFQATT and CDR2 SNEGSKA (reference sequence). This CDR3 comprises 14 residues. CDR3 protein: CSNLRQESSYEQYF. DNA of the CDR3: TGCAGCAACCTGAGACAGGAAAGCTCCTACGAGCAGTACTTC.

The chain links TRBV28 to TRBJ1-1; D perhaps matches TRBD1 (5 bases). CDR3 length: 13 residues. CDR1 and CDR2 from the germline V gene are MDHEN and SYDVKM. The V end lost 1 base, the J end lost 6 bases, and 9 bases lay between the germline ends. CDR3 sequence (DNA): TGTGCCAGCAGTTTATTCGTGGGGGCTGAAGCTTTCTTT. It specifies CASSLFVGAEAFF.

A word on this clonotype: The conserved closing phenylalanine or tryptophan is absent in this CDR3, likely reflecting a read error. The DNA is omitted, as the CDR3 cannot be located on it reliably, and the CDR3 follows TCRdb's listing. V gene TRBV28 combines with J gene TRBJ1-1. The CDR3 extends over 12 residues, inclusive of both ends. Germline V gene sequence: CDR1 MDHEN, CDR2 SYDVKM. CDR3 protein: CASSFTGGRALV.

The chain carries TRBV7-6 and TRBJ2-7; 7 bases align to TRBD1. Germline V gene lookup returns CDR1 SGHVS and CDR2 FNYEAQ. Trimming at V came to 5 bases and at J to 6 bases, leaving 4 bases not matched to a gene. The CDR3 is 12 residues long. The CDR3 bases are TGTGCCAGCAGCAGGACAGGTAGCGAGCAGTACTTC. Amino acids: CASSRTGSEQYF.

This clonotype was counted many times. This chain connects TRBV2 to TRBJ2-3; D is undetermined. Germline CDR1 and CDR2: SNHLY and FYNNEI. Trimming shortened V by 0 bases and J by 3 bases, and 7 bases separated the two germline ends. The CDR3 spans 14 residues. The CDR3, as DNA: TGTGCCAGCAGTGAAGCGCTTAGGACAGATACGCAGTATTTT. This gives the protein CASSEALRTDTQYF.

The chain recombines TRBV5-1 with TRBJ2-7, with 9 bases fitting TRBD1. From germline, CDR1 is SGHRS and CDR2 YFSETQ. Losses at the gene ends were 0 bases for V and 4 bases for J; bases not matched to a gene: 17. The CDR3 loop spans 19 amino acids. For the CDR3, the DNA is TGCGCCAGCAGCTTGGTCCTATTTTCCTCGGGACAGGGTGAATACGAGCAGTACTTC. Its protein product is CASSLVLFSSGQGEYEQYF.

In its sample, this clonotype was seen many times. The CDR3 loop reads CASSMRHLPEAFF. The CDR3 DNA follows: TGTGCCAGTAGTATGCGCCACCTACCTGAAGCTTTCTTT. V gene TRBV19 combines with J gene TRBJ1-1; D is ambiguous. The CDR3 has 13 residues. The V end lost 3 bases, the J end lost 6 bases, and 11 bases lay between the germline ends. Germline CDR1 reads LNHDA; CDR2 reads SQIVND (reference sequence).

This chain links TRBV12-3 or TRBV12-4 with TRBJ2-2, with D possibly being TRBD2 (6 bases). V was cut by 3 bases and J by 5 bases, with 10 bases left in between. The CDR3 runs 14 residues. CDR3 loop: CASSLAGTTGELFF. CDR3 in DNA: TGTGCCAGCAGTTTGGCGGGAACGACCGGGGAGCTGTTTTTT.

The chain couples TRBV6-2 or TRBV6-3 to TRBJ2-1; TRBD2 aligns across 7 bases. This CDR3 contains 15 residues. The trim removed 2 bases at V and 5 bases at J, leaving 6 bases unmatched. The germline V gene encodes CDR1 MNHEY and CDR2 SVGEGT. The CDR3, as DNA: TGTGCCAGCAGTTACCTGGGGGGGGTGGACAATGAGCAGTTCTTC. It specifies CASSYLGGVDNEQFF.

In this sample, this clonotype turned up many times. The chain couples TRBV7-2 to TRBJ1-3; D perhaps matches TRBD1 (5 bases). V was shortened by 4 bases and J by 2 bases, with 9 bases between the two germline ends. The CDR3 is 14 amino acids. The V gene's germline CDR1 is SGHTA and CDR2 FQGNSA. CDR3 sequence reads: CASSSSGTGNTIYF. The CDR3 DNA follows: TGTGCCAGCAGCTCATCAGGGACTGGAAACACCATATATTTT.

The chain employs TRBV3-1 and TRBJ2-1; D is unclear. The CDR3 is made up of 14 amino acids. V dropped 0 bases and J dropped 6 bases, with 9 bases sitting between them. In germline, CDR1 is LGHDT, CDR2 YNNKEL (reference sequence). CDR3 residues: CASSQDSTSNEQFF. The CDR3 DNA follows: TGTGCCAGCAGCCAAGATTCTACTTCCAATGAGCAGTTCTTC.

The chain couples TRBV28 to TRBJ1-2; maybe TRBD1 (5 bases). Germline V gene lookup returns CDR1 MDHEN and CDR2 SYDVKM. Trimming cost V 5 bases and J 3 bases, with 19 bases left between them. The length of the CDR3 is 16 residues. This chain's CDR3 is CASSPPLGRGDYGYTF. CDR3 sequence (DNA): TGTGCCAGCAGTCCCCCACTGGGGAGAGGGGACTATGGCTACACCTTC.

This clonotype has at least ten counts. The chain has TRBV7-2 and TRBJ2-5; no reliable D call. V was trimmed by 5 bases and J by 3 bases, leaving 10 bases between them. Germline V gene data show CDR1 as SGHTA and CDR2 as FQGNSA. There are 13 residues in the CDR3. The CDR3 region is CASSRRRKETQYF. The CDR3 nucleotides are TGTGCCAGCAGCCGACGGAGAAAAGAGACCCAGTACTTC.

This clonotype has just a few counts. V and J are TRBV24-1 and TRBJ2-1; 8 positions agree with TRBD1. This CDR3 is 15 amino acids long. Unmatched junction bases numbered 9, after V lost 5 bases and J lost 7 bases. Germline CDR1 KGHDR, CDR2 SFDVKD. The CDR3 sequence: CATSGTDRVGNEQFF. As DNA, the CDR3 is TGTGCCACCAGTGGGACGGACAGGGTGGGGAATGAGCAGTTCTTC.

This clonotype was observed at least ten times. V is TRBV6-2 or TRBV6-3 and J is TRBJ2-1; 8 bases fit TRBD2. The germline gives CDR1 MNHEY, CDR2 SVGEGT. With V trimmed by 6 bases and J by 4 bases, 8 bases remained unmatched. This CDR3 has 15 residues. CDR3 nucleotide sequence: TGTGCCAGCAGCCAACTAGCGGCTAATTACAATGAGCAGTTCTTC. This sequence encodes CASSQLAANYNEQFF.

This clonotype has just a few counts. This sequence joins TRBV4-3 and TRBJ1-6; perhaps TRBD1 as D (6 bases). Germline values: CDR1 LGHNA, CDR2 YSLEER. There are 13 residues in the CDR3. Trimming pared 4 bases from V and 11 bases from J, leaving 12 bases between. CDR3 DNA: TGCGCCAGCAGCCGAGGGGGTCCGGCACCCCTCCACTTT. It encodes CASSRGGPAPLHF.

Only a few counts were recorded for this clonotype. The chain carries TRBV6-2 or TRBV6-3 and TRBJ1-1; TRBD1 might be the D (5 bases). Germline V lookup: CDR1 MNHEY, CDR2 SVGEGT. This CDR3 is 14 amino acids long. Trimming cost V 9 bases and J 1 base, with 15 bases left between them. Written as DNA, the CDR3 is TGTGCCAGTACCACCGGGGGATGGAACACTGAAGCTTTCTTT. It specifies CASTTGGWNTEAFF.

This clonotype was counted ten times or more. The CDR3 sequence: CASSFIAETQYF. As DNA, the CDR3 is TGTGCCAGCAGCTTTATCGCGGAGACCCAGTACTTC. This sequence joins TRBV7-2 and TRBJ2-5; D is unclear. V lost 3 bases and J 5 bases, leaving 7 bases between the germline ends. The CDR3 covers 12 residues. Germline assignment: CDR1 SGHTA and CDR2 FQGNSA.

The chain has TRBV6-8 and TRBJ1-2; tentative D call: TRBD1 (5 bases). Trimming took off 0 bases at V and 6 bases at J, with 8 bases between the two ends. CDR1 is MNHGY and CDR2 is SAAAGT in the germline V gene. CDR3 size: 13 residues. The CDR3 DNA follows: TGTGCCAGCAGTTACTCGGAAGGGGATGGCTACACCTTC. Translation: CASSYSEGDGYTF.

This clonotype was seen a handful of times. The rearrangement links TRBV6-2 or TRBV6-3 to TRBJ2-3; 8 bases align to TRBD1. Germline loops: CDR1 MNHEY, CDR2 SVGEGT. Germline trimming cut 7 bases from V and 2 bases from J; bases unmatched to any gene: 8. The CDR3 covers 15 residues. The CDR3 DNA reads as TGTGCCAGCACCCCGGACAGGGTCCCCACAGATACGCAGTATTTT. It is translated as CASTPDRVPTDTQYF.

Comment on this clonotype: A much more abundant neighbour one base away suggests this may be a read error. The chain couples TRBV10-3 to TRBJ2-7, with TRBD2 matching 8 bases. Germline V lookup: CDR1 ENHRY, CDR2 SYGVKD. The CDR3 is made up of 12 amino acids. The DNA for the CDR3 is TGTACCAGCGGGAGTTATCCCTACGAGCAGTACTTC. This encodes CTSGSYPYEQYF.

The chain has TRBV10-2 and TRBJ2-5, with D perhaps matching TRBD2 (5 bases). V was shortened by 6 bases and J by 4 bases, with 15 bases between the two germline ends. CDR1 is WSHSY and CDR2 is SAAADI in the germline V gene. This CDR3 has 14 residues. The CDR3 DNA reads as TGCGCCAGCAGGAGACTACGGTCCTCAGAGACCCAGTACTTC. The encoded protein is CASRRLRSSETQYF.

A remark on this clonotype: A read error is possible here, since a much larger clone lies one base away. V and J are TRBV12-3 or TRBV12-4 and TRBJ2-3, with 13 nucleotides matching TRBD2. The CDR3 contains 15 residues. The CDR3 protein is CAGSVLAGGMDTQYF. For the CDR3, the DNA is TGTGCCGGCAGTGTACTAGCGGGAGGGATGGATACGCAGTATTTT.